The T cell receptor beta chain described here comes from a study of Graves' ophthalmopathy and Graves' hyperthyroidism. Notes on the study in general: Sensitivity reached 87.88% and specificity about 76% for a 13-signature model separating ophthalmopathy from stable hyperthyroidism. Appearing in blood as well were most expanded thyroid clonotypes above 0.001 frequency.

CDR1 and CDR2 (germline): SGHTA, FQGNSA. The CDR3 covers 15 residues. Trimming cost V 5 bases and J 2 bases; bases outside gene matches: 6. As for this clonotype: Its antigen is still unknown. This may be a read error: a much more frequent sequence differs by one nucleotide.

RNA transcripts were the template, and TCR beta CDR3 regions were amplified from them. RT-PCR was first run with HTBI primers, then multiplex PCR in a second round. TCRdb passed the multiplex PCR reads through MiXCR, listing each CDR3 protein once. Of 660,000 or so distinct CDR3 sequences listed, 35% to 45% are singletons. Active ophthalmopathy (CAS at least 3, NOSPECS at least 4), lasting under 3 months. A volume of 10 ml of fresh peripheral blood supplied the PBMCs. The clonotype comes from an adult man with Graves' ophthalmopathy. The sample was peripheral blood. This rearrangement joins TRBV7-2 to TRBJ2-7; 10 bases map to TRBD1. The CDR3 region has the DNA TGTGCCAGCAGCGCCACCGGGACAGGGGCCTACGAGCAGTACTTC. Translating gives CASSATGTGAYEQYF.